This note documents a single TCR beta chain sequence. As yet, its antigen is unknown. Every CD8+ subset sample held some 300,000 flow-sorted cells, done in triplicate. The data derive from a study of CXCR3-negative and CXCR3-positive naive CD8 T cells. CDR1 is LNHNV, CDR2 YYDKDF, per germline (reference sequence). The CDR3 runs to 16 residues. Study observations and caveats: Diversity ran similarly high across both naive subsets but far lower in memory CD8+ cells.

5' RACE with UMI labels generated the TRB cDNA libraries. Using the 5' RACE reads, TCRdb records one entry per CDR3 protein without DNA. The listing records about 42,000 distinct CDR3 sequences. The chain employs TRBV15 and TRBJ1-1; without DNA, the TCRdb call of TRBD1 cannot be checked. Sequenced sample: naive CXCR3- CD8+ T cells from blood. Subset here: CD45RO-CCR7+CD27+CD95- naive CD8+ T cells lacking CXCR3 (TNR3-). The source of this sequence is a human donor in good health. Some clones in this sample may be carry-over from other donors' samples. This CDR3 is CATSRWKRGENTEAFF.